These 2 T cell receptor beta chains came from one sample sequenced in a study of cytomegalovirus exposure and HLA in healthy donors (dated by TCRdb to about 2017). Preparation of the library involved the immunoSEQ multiplex PCR assay. A mixture of 60 forward primers for TCR Vbeta segments and 13 reverse primers for TCR Jbeta segments was used in the multiplex PCR. TCRdb mirrors the immuneACCESS table, restricted to in-frame sequences. Some clones are absent from its copies; in checked studies, under half trace to an unresolved V gene, and the reason for the others is unknown. This sample has around 130,000 clones in its table, and just under 75% of those were observed once. 6.6% of the sample rests with the top ten. The sequencing sample was made of PBMCs. These receptor sequences come from a man aged 40-49 years in good health and CMV-seropositive.

A word on this clone: One base away lies a much larger clone, so this may be a sequencing read error. Other DNA sequences in the same sample also yield this CDR3. This rearrangement joins TRBV29-1 to TRBJ2-3, with a possible D match to TRBD2 (5 bases). The CDR3 runs to 16 residues. The germline gives CDR1 SQVTM, CDR2 ANQGSEA. V lost 5 bases, J lost 3 bases, and 21 bases lay in between. The CDR3 bases are TGCAGCGTTCCAGTTTCGCGGGCCTCGAGAACAGATACGCAGTATTTT. Residues: CSVPVSRASRTDTQYF.

The genes are TRBV6-5 and TRBJ2-1; maybe TRBD1 (6 bases). The V end was cut by 0 bases, the J end by 0 bases, with 9 bases between. The CDR3 covers 16 residues. Germline loops: CDR1 MNHEY, CDR2 SVGAGI. CDR3 amino acids: CASSYSADSSYNEQFF. The CDR3 DNA reads TGTGCCAGCAGTTACTCAGCGGACAGCTCCTACAATGAGCAGTTCTTC.